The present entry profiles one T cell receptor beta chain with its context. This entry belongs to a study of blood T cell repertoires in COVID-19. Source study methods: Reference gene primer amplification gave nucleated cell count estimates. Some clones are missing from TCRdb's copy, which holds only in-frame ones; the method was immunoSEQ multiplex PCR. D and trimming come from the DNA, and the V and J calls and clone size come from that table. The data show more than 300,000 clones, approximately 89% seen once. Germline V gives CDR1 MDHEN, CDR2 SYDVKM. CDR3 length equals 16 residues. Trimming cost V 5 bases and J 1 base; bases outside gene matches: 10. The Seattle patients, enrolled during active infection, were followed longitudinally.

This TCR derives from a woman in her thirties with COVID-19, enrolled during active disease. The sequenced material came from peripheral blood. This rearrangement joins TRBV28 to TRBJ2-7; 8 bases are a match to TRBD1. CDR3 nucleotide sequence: TGTGCCAGCAGTCTCCTCAGGGGGCGGACTTCCTACGAGCAGTACTTC. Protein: CASSLLRGRTSYEQYF.